The clone carrying this T cell receptor (beta chain) appeared a few times. The target antigen is unknown. The germline V gene encodes CDR1 SGHRS and CDR2 YFSETQ. V dropped 4 bases and J dropped 11 bases, with 15 bases sitting between them. The CDR3 spans 12 residues. The data stem from a study of identical twins. General study findings and limits: Out-of-frame alpha sequences common to twins exhibited a surplus of low generation probability. Findings depended on cross-sectional statistics rather than tracking the same donors.

A universal primer binding site was introduced by template switching. The final cDNA contained unique molecular identifiers. TCRdb reprocessed the 5' RACE reads via MiXCR and lists one record per CDR3 protein. The sample has some 500,000 distinct CDR3 sequences, 7.5% to 10% seen once. All donors were healthy Caucasians. Another study also made use of these data, one on yellow fever vaccine responses in identical twins.

The sequenced sample consisted of PBMCs. The receptor was isolated from a woman between 18 and 29 years old in good health. The chain has TRBV5-1 and TRBJ1-1, with D possibly matching TRBD1 (5 bases). The CDR3 loop is CASSETGRGAFF. The CDR3 region has the DNA TGCGCCAGCAGCGAAACAGGACGTGGGGCTTTCTTT.